This T cell receptor beta chain emerged from a study of T cells in localized non-small cell lung cancer. General study results and limits: Median detection of top 100 tumor clones in adjacent lung was around 60 clones. Elevated circulating T cell density in blood was associated with longer overall survival. Heterogeneity cannot be ruled out, as sequencing used one tumor region only. Maximal T cell clonality occurred in uninvolved adjacent lung, with tumor ranking below it.

The CDR3 contains 15 residues. J gave up 3 bases and V 9 bases, and 10 bases lay outside the gene matches. Germline V CDR1 and CDR2: WSHSY, SAAADI. Turning to this clone: What it binds is unknown.

Assay: immunoSEQ multiplex PCR; the TCRdb copy retains only in-frame clones and omits some. The table records approximately 2,200 clones, roughly 20% of them present only once. Material: normal lung tissue next to the tumor, obtained before any cancer treatment. The sequence was obtained from a male donor aged 60 or over with stage I non-small cell lung cancer. This chain connects TRBV10-2 to TRBJ1-3, with 8 bases identical to TRBD1. In nucleotides, the CDR3 is TGCGCCAGAGGGGGGACAGGTAAGGGTGGAAACACCATATATTTT. It translates to CARGGTGKGGNTIYF.